The following is a T cell receptor (beta chain) sequence with its context. PCR was performed using 60 Vbeta and 13 Jbeta primers. Profiled with immunoSEQ multiplex PCR; TCRdb holds only in-frame clones, not every one. The sample gives approximately 170,000 clones, about 77% of which show up once; about 5% is in the top ten. The data are from a study of cytomegalovirus exposure and HLA in healthy donors. Germline CDR1 and CDR2: WSHSY and SAAADI. Trimming shortened V by 4 bases and J by 2 bases, and 4 bases separated the two germline ends. The CDR3 has 12 residues. This TCR came from a man aged 30-40 years in good health and CMV-seropositive. Sequencing was done on a sample of PBMCs. The chain uses TRBV10-2 and TRBJ2-3; D call uncertain. CDR3: CASSAYTDTQYF. CDR3 in DNA: TGCGCCAGCAGTGCCTACACAGATACGCAGTATTTT.